This is a list of T cell receptor beta chains from one sample in a study of T cells in Graves' hyperthyroidism and ophthalmopathy. Using its own MiXCR run on the multiplex PCR reads, TCRdb lists one record per CDR3 protein. The sample consists of fewer than 300,000 distinct CDR3 sequences, less than 30% of them appearing once. The sample comprised blood. The receptors here all came from a man between 35 and 55 years old with Graves' hyperthyroidism that later progressed to Graves' ophthalmopathy. Both conserved end residues are part of each CDR3. D genes are given only for firm matches. The listing skips clone size in some rows; elsewhere it reads once, few, many or a size class.

>many|TRBV30|-|TRBJ2-5
CACPLNGETQYF
TGTGCCTGCCCGCTAAACGGAGAGACCCAGTACTTC
>-|TRBV6-2/TRBV6-3|-|TRBJ1-1
CASSYQGPGSGTEAFF
TGTGCCAGCAGTTATCAGGGGCCAGGATCGGGCACTGAAGCTTTCTTT
>many|TRBV11-2|TRBD2|TRBJ2-5
CASSLIRTSGGQETQYF
TGTGCCAGCAGCTTAATTCGGACTAGCGGAGGACAAGAGACCCAGTACTTC
>many|TRBV30|-|TRBJ1-1
CAANMNTEAFF
TGTGCCGCTAATATGAACACTGAAGCTTTCTTT
>many|TRBV24-1|TRBD1|TRBJ2-6
CATSAPPGQSSGANVLTF
TGTGCCACCAGTGCGCCTCCGGGACAGAGCTCTGGGGCCAACGTCCTGACTTTC
>many|TRBV28|TRBD2|TRBJ2-2
CASSYPSGRGIGELFF
TGTGCCAGCAGTTACCCCAGCGGGAGGGGCATTGGGGAGCTGTTTTTT
>many|TRBV27|-|TRBJ1-5
CASSPTGLPSDQPQHF
TGTGCCAGCAGTCCAACAGGCCTTCCCAGTGATCAGCCCCAGCATTTT
>many|TRBV4-2|TRBD1|TRBJ1-1
CASSLGTGVTEAFF
TGTGCCAGCAGCCTCGGGACAGGGGTCACTGAAGCTTTCTTT
>many|TRBV7-9|TRBD2|TRBJ2-5
CASSFAGEETQYF
TGTGCCAGCAGCTTTGCGGGAGAAGAGACCCAGTACTTC
>once|TRBV12-3/TRBV12-4|-|TRBJ1-6
CASVGFSNSPLHF
TGTGCCAGCGTCGGGTTCAGTAATTCACCCCTCCACTTT
>many|TRBV28|TRBD2|TRBJ2-5
CASSPLEREAKETQYF
TGTGCCAGCAGTCCTCTTGAGCGGGAGGCCAAAGAGACCCAGTACTTC
>few|TRBV30|-|TRBJ1-3
CAWSTSSGNTIYF
TGTGCCTGGAGCACAAGCTCTGGAAACACCATATATTTT
>many|TRBV11-2|TRBD1|TRBJ1-1
CASSLNRGGTEAFF
TGTGCCAGCAGCTTAAACAGGGGCGGCACTGAAGCTTTCTTT
>many|TRBV6-5|-|TRBJ2-2
CASSYYPQGGELFF
TGTGCCAGCAGTTACTACCCCCAGGGGGGGGAGCTGTTTTTT
>many|TRBV2|-|TRBJ1-3
CASSSRARDTGNTIYF
TGTGCCAGCAGTTCTAGGGCCCGGGACACTGGAAACACCATATATTTT
>many|TRBV12-3/TRBV12-4|-|TRBJ1-5
CASSFSAGYQPQHF
TGTGCCAGCAGTTTCTCGGCAGGGTATCAGCCCCAGCATTTT
>-|TRBV10-3|-|TRBJ1-1
CATKGKEVNTEAFF
TGTGCCACCAAAGGAAAGGAGGTGAACACTGAAGCTTTCTTT
>many|TRBV6-5|-|TRBJ1-1
CASSSQGPTEAFF
TGTGCCAGCAGTTCACAGGGACCCACTGAAGCTTTCTTT
>many|TRBV28|-|TRBJ2-4
CASSLAGINIQYF
TGTGCCAGCAGTTTAGCCGGGATAAACATTCAGTACTTC
>many|TRBV19|-|TRBJ1-2
CASRTTGANYGYTF
TGTGCCAGTCGCACGACAGGAGCAAACTATGGCTACACCTTC
>-|TRBV19|-|TRBJ1-1
CASREQADTEAFF
TGTGCCAGTAGGGAACAGGCTGACACTGAAGCTTTCTTT
>many|TRBV19|TRBD1|TRBJ1-1
CASRGTLNTEAFF
TGTGCCAGCAGGGGGACACTGAACACTGAAGCTTTCTTT
>many|TRBV20-1|-|TRBJ1-5
CSASPRPVRGNQPQHF
TGCAGTGCCTCCCCCCGACCGGTTCGGGGCAATCAGCCCCAGCATTTT
>many|TRBV20-1|-|TRBJ2-2
CSARQTGNTGELFF
TGCAGTGCTAGACAGACAGGGAACACCGGGGAGCTGTTTTTT
>many|TRBV27|TRBD2|TRBJ2-5
CASSIMYTAGLAGVEETQYF
TGTGCCAGCAGCATTATGTATACGGCGGGACTAGCGGGAGTGGAAGAGACCCAGTACTTC
>many|TRBV7-9|-|TRBJ1-2
CASSSGIFGYTF
TGTGCCAGCAGCTCCGGGATTTTTGGCTACACCTTC
>many|TRBV11-2|TRBD1|TRBJ2-7
CASSSIQGSSYEQYF
TGTGCCAGCAGCTCGATACAGGGGAGCTCCTACGAGCAGTACTTC
>-|TRBV12-5|TRBD2|TRBJ2-5
CASGLPGLAGECQETQYF
TGTGCTAGTGGTTTGCCGGGACTAGCGGGGGAGTGCCAAGAGACCCAGTACTTC
>many|TRBV6-2/TRBV6-3|-|TRBJ2-7
CASSPLRQGLYEQYF
TGTGCCAGCAGTCCCCTCCGACAGGGACTCTACGAGCAGTACTTC
>-|TRBV7-2|-|TRBJ1-2
CASSLAAIGSYGYTF
TGTGCCAGCAGCTTAGCCGCAATCGGGTCCTATGGCTACACCTTC
>few|TRBV3-1|-|TRBJ2-5
CASSQTDRTVLETQYF
TGTGCCAGCAGCCAAACCGACAGGACGGTTCTCGAGACCCAGTACTTC
>many|TRBV10-2|-|TRBJ2-7
CASSVGYEQYF
TGCGCCAGCAGTGTCGGCTACGAGCAGTACTTC
>few|TRBV27|-|TRBJ1-5
CASSPLGVGTDQPQHF
TGTGCCAGCAGTCCCCTCGGGGTTGGGACCGATCAGCCCCAGCATTTT
>many|TRBV10-3|TRBD1|TRBJ2-7
CAIRGQAHSYEQYF
TGTGCCATCAGGGGACAGGCCCACTCCTACGAGCAGTACTTC
>few|TRBV6-1|-|TRBJ1-1
CASNEGMNTEAFF
TGTGCCAGCAATGAGGGTATGAACACTGAAGCTTTCTTT
>-|TRBV12-3/TRBV12-4|TRBD2|TRBJ2-5
CASSLVAGGRSPHKTQYF
TGTGCCAGCAGTTTGGTAGCGGGAGGCCGGAGCCCCCATAAGACCCAGTACTTC
>many|TRBV27|TRBD1|TRBJ2-6
CASSFGLSGQGNSGANVLTF
TGTGCCAGCAGTTTCGGTTTATCGGGACAGGGGAACTCTGGGGCCAACGTCCTGACTTTC
>-|TRBV7-8|-|TRBJ2-7
CASSHGTYEQYF
TGTGCCAGCAGCCATGGGACCTACGAGCAGTACTTC
>many|TRBV12-3/TRBV12-4|TRBD1|TRBJ1-2
CASSFKGQGHGYTF
TGTGCCAGCAGTTTTAAGGGACAGGGGCATGGCTACACCTTC
>-|TRBV12-3/TRBV12-4|TRBD1|TRBJ1-1
CASSYGWTGMNTEAFF
TGTGCCAGCAGCTACGGCTGGACAGGCATGAACACTGAAGCTTTCTTT
>many|TRBV6-5|TRBD1|TRBJ2-2
CAIHRGLDTGELFF
TGTGCCATACACAGGGGGCTGGACACCGGGGAGCTGTTTTTT
>many|TRBV18|-|TRBJ2-5
CASSPSALRETQYF
TGTGCCAGCTCACCATCAGCCTTGAGGGAGACCCAGTACTTC
>many|TRBV20-1|-|TRBJ1-3
CSARLGLLGANSGNTIYF
TGCAGTGCTAGACTAGGGCTGTTGGGGGCAAACTCTGGAAACACCATATATTTT
>-|TRBV6-5|TRBD2|TRBJ2-5
CACTGGVAETQYF
TGTGCCTGCACCGGGGGGGTTGCGGAGACCCAGTACTTC
>many|TRBV28|-|TRBJ1-6
CASSLDSFSPLHF
TGTGCCAGCAGTTTAGACAGTTTTTCACCCCTCCACTTT
>many|TRBV19|-|TRBJ1-1
CASTPPGRENTEAFF
TGTGCCAGTACTCCTCCAGGCAGGGAAAACACTGAAGCTTTCTTT
>-|TRBV15|-|TRBJ1-1
CATTRDGPEAFF
TGTGCCACCACTAGGGACGGACCCGAAGCTTTCTTT
>-|TRBV11-2|-|TRBJ2-5
CASSFGSAVEGETQYF
TGTGCCAGCAGCTTCGGTTCGGCTGTGGAGGGGGAGACCCAGTACTTC